These T cell receptor beta chains were read from a single sample in a study of radiotherapy plus CTLA-4 blockade in lung cancer. Profiling relied on immunoSEQ multiplex PCR, and the TCRdb table lists in-frame clones only, not all of them. The sample lists some 67,000 clones; roughly 76% were seen once. Sequenced here: peripheral blood, sampled from a patient treated with radiotherapy plus ipilimumab. The receptors were gathered from a human donor with non-small cell lung cancer whose response to radiotherapy plus ipilimumab could not be evaluated. Some clones in this sample may be carry-over from other donors' samples. Both conserved end residues are part of each CDR3. D genes are given only for firm matches. Rows give clone size only sometimes, using once, few, many, or a class for an expanded clone.

V gene: TRBV13; J gene: TRBJ2-5; clone size: NA; D gene: TRBD1; CDR3 protein: CASSLAGQGSETQYF; CDR3 DNA: TGTGCCAGCAGCTTAGCCGGACAGGGTAGTGAGACCCAGTACTTC
V gene: TRBV28; J gene: TRBJ1-5; clone size: NA; D gene: NA; CDR3 protein: CASSQEVPQHF; CDR3 DNA: TGTGCCAGCAGTCAGGAAGTTCCCCAGCATTTT
V gene: TRBV10-3; J gene: TRBJ2-7; clone size: few; D gene: TRBD1; CDR3 protein: CAISPTGEEQYF; CDR3 DNA: TGTGCCATCAGCCCCACAGGGGAGGAGCAGTACTTC
V gene: TRBV18; J gene: TRBJ1-4; clone size: few; D gene: NA; CDR3 protein: CASSPLGIFSGEGNEKLFF; CDR3 DNA: TGTGCCAGCTCACCCCTTGGTATTTTTTCGGGAGAGGGCAATGAAAAACTGTTTTTT
V gene: TRBV29-1; J gene: TRBJ2-1; clone size: NA; D gene: TRBD1; CDR3 protein: CSVEERGPYNEQFF; CDR3 DNA: TGCAGCGTTGAAGAGAGGGGGCCTTACAATGAGCAGTTCTTC
V gene: TRBV9; J gene: TRBJ2-7; clone size: NA; D gene: NA; CDR3 protein: CASSPWGELAEQYF; CDR3 DNA: TGTGCCAGCAGCCCCTGGGGAGAGCTGGCCGAGCAGTACTTC
V gene: TRBV5-1; J gene: TRBJ2-7; clone size: NA; D gene: TRBD1; CDR3 protein: CASSFGGQPSWSSYEQYF; CDR3 DNA: TGCGCCAGCAGCTTTGGGGGACAGCCTTCCTGGAGCTCCTACGAGCAGTACTTC
V gene: TRBV5-1; J gene: TRBJ2-7; clone size: NA; D gene: NA; CDR3 protein: CASSAVRGTYEQYF; CDR3 DNA: TGCGCCAGCAGCGCCGTCCGGGGGACCTACGAGCAGTACTTC
V gene: TRBV27; J gene: TRBJ1-1; clone size: NA; D gene: NA; CDR3 protein: CASSWGGEAFF; CDR3 DNA: TGTGCCAGCAGTTGGGGGGGGGAAGCTTTCTTT
V gene: TRBV6-5; J gene: TRBJ2-7; clone size: NA; D gene: NA; CDR3 protein: CASSYSPFQGYEQYF; CDR3 DNA: TGTGCCAGCAGTTACTCGCCTTTTCAGGGTTACGAGCAGTACTTC
V gene: TRBV6-5; J gene: TRBJ1-2; clone size: few; D gene: TRBD1; CDR3 protein: CASRKGAPTYGYTF; CDR3 DNA: TGTGCCAGCAGGAAGGGGGCGCCCACCTATGGCTACACCTTC
V gene: TRBV29-1; J gene: TRBJ1-1; clone size: NA; D gene: NA; CDR3 protein: CSVEDPSPGTEAFF; CDR3 DNA: TGCAGCGTTGAAGATCCCTCTCCGGGGACTGAAGCTTTCTTT
V gene: TRBV6-6; J gene: TRBJ1-2; clone size: NA; D gene: TRBD1; CDR3 protein: CASSYGPTGDDGYTF; CDR3 DNA: TGTGCCAGCAGTTACGGGCCGACAGGGGACGATGGCTACACCTTC
V gene: TRBV6-5; J gene: TRBJ2-1; clone size: NA; D gene: NA; CDR3 protein: CASSYSSPYNEQFF; CDR3 DNA: TGTGCCAGCAGTTACTCGAGTCCCTACAATGAGCAGTTCTTC
V gene: TRBV5-1; J gene: TRBJ2-3; clone size: NA; D gene: NA; CDR3 protein: CASSLVSSAGASTDTQYF; CDR3 DNA: TGCGCCAGCAGCTTGGTCAGTTCTGCGGGGGCGAGCACAGATACGCAGTATTTT
V gene: TRBV4-1; J gene: TRBJ2-3; clone size: NA; D gene: TRBD1; CDR3 protein: CASSDHRGTGTQYF; CDR3 DNA: TGCGCCAGCAGTGACCACAGGGGCACAGGGACGCAGTATTTT
V gene: TRBV18; J gene: TRBJ2-6; clone size: once; D gene: TRBD1; CDR3 protein: CASSATGPLSGANVLTF; CDR3 DNA: TGTGCCAGCTCAGCGACAGGGCCCCTCTCTGGGGCCAACGTCCTGACTTTC
V gene: TRBV4-1; J gene: TRBJ1-1; clone size: NA; D gene: TRBD1; CDR3 protein: CASSQGQGPRGRTEAFF; CDR3 DNA: TGCGCCAGCAGCCAAGGACAGGGGCCCCGGGGAAGAACTGAAGCTTTCTTT
V gene: TRBV18; J gene: TRBJ1-2; clone size: NA; D gene: NA; CDR3 protein: CASSPLLQGNGYGYTF; CDR3 DNA: TGTGCCAGCTCACCACTCCTTCAGGGCAACGGCTATGGCTACACCTTC
V gene: TRBV5-1; J gene: TRBJ1-6; clone size: NA; D gene: TRBD1; CDR3 protein: CASSLQGAANSPLHF; CDR3 DNA: TGCGCCAGCAGCTTACAGGGGGCTGCTAATTCACCCCTCCACTTT